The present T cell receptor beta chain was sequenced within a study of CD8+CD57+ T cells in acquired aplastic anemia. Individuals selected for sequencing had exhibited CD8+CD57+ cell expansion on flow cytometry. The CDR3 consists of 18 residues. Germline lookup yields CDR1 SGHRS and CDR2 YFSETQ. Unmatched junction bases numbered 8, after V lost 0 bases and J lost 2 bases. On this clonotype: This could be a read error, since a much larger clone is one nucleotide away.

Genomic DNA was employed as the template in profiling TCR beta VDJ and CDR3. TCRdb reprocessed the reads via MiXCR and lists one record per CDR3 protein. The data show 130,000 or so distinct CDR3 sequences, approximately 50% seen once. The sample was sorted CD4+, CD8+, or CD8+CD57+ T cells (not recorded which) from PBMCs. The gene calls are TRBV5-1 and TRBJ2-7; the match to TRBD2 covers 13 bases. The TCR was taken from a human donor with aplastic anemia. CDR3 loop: CASSLGATSGRAPYEQYF. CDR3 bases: TGCGCCAGCAGCTTGGGGGCAACTAGCGGGAGGGCACCCTACGAGCAGTACTTC.